This entry lists 18 T cell receptor beta chains sequenced from one sample in a study of identical twins. TCRdb analysed the 5' RACE reads with MiXCR anew, one entry per CDR3 protein. The data hold 300,000 to 400,000 distinct CDR3 sequences, with roughly 12% observed a single time. The sample was also reused in another study, on yellow fever vaccine responses in identical twins.

Sample: CD8+ T cells sorted from blood. The receptors originated from a woman aged 18-35 years in good health.

This clonotype was detected once. This chain connects TRBV9 to TRBJ1-1; D remains ambiguous. V was clipped by 0 bases and J by 5 bases, with 8 bases between them. CDR1 is SGDLS, CDR2 YYNGEE, per germline. This CDR3 comprises 13 residues. The DNA for the CDR3 is TGTGCCAGCAGCGTAGGTATCGAAACTGAAGCTTTCTTT. This translates into CASSVGIETEAFF.

This clonotype was observed a few times. The chain is built from TRBV2 and TRBJ1-4; D ambiguous. Trimming stripped 8 bases from V and 0 bases from J, with 10 bases between. The CDR3 runs to 14 residues. Germline assignment: CDR1 SNHLY and CDR2 FYNNEI. The CDR3 sequence: CASADWATNEKLFF. The CDR3 nucleotides are TGTGCCAGCGCCGACTGGGCAACTAATGAAAAACTGTTTTTT.

This clonotype has a handful of counts. The V and J genes are TRBV5-6 and TRBJ2-7, with 10 bases that match TRBD2. Per germline, CDR1 SGHDT and CDR2 YYEEEE. The CDR3 is 15 amino acids. Unmatched junction bases numbered 6, after V lost 1 base and J lost 5 bases. For the CDR3, the DNA is TGTGCCAGCAGCTTGATGACTAGCGGGCCCCACGAGCAGTACTTC. Its protein product is CASSLMTSGPHEQYF. Full variable domain (missing parts from reference TRBV5-6 and TRBJ2-7): DAGVTQSPTHLIKTRGQQVTLRCSPKSGHDTVSWYQQALGQGPQFIFQYYEEEERQRGNFPDRFSGHQFPNYSSELNVNALLLGDSALYLCASSLMTSGPHEQYFGPGTRLTVT.

This rearrangement joins TRBV4-1 to TRBJ2-1; D is ambiguous. This CDR3 region has 15 residues. V lost 0 bases and J 1 base, leaving 7 bases between the germline ends. Germline V lookup: CDR1 MGHRA, CDR2 YSYEKL. The CDR3 DNA sequence: TGCGCCAGCAGCCAAGATAATCTTTCCTACAATGAGCAGTTCTTC. Translation gives CASSQDNLSYNEQFF.

This rearrangement joins TRBV13 to TRBJ2-1; TRBD2 might be the D (6 bases). The CDR3 is 13 residues long. Trimming removed 6 bases at V and 3 bases at J, with 9 bases between. The germline V gene encodes CDR1 PRHDT and CDR2 FYEKMQ (reference sequence). CDR3 sequence (DNA): TGTGCCAGCAGTGGGGGGATCTACAATGAGCAGTTCTTC. Translated, it gives CASSGGIYNEQFF. Looking up the rest from reference TRBV13 and TRBJ2-1 gives the full variable domain: AAGVIQSPRHLIKEKRETATLKCYPIPRHDTVYWYQQGPGQDPQFLISFYEKMQSDKGSIPDRFSAQQFSDYHSELNMSSLELGDSALYFCASSGGIYNEQFFGPGTRLTVL.

V gene TRBV28 combines with J gene TRBJ2-1; the D gene is possibly TRBD2 (6 bases). The CDR3 length is 15 residues. Germline loops: CDR1 MDHEN, CDR2 SYDVKM. V was shortened by 1 base and J by 2 bases, with 9 bases between the two germline ends. CDR3 residues: CASSLYGSAYNEQFF. The CDR3, as DNA: TGTGCCAGCAGTTTATACGGGAGTGCCTACAATGAGCAGTTCTTC.

V is TRBV20-1 and J is TRBJ2-1; D is undetermined. The CDR3 length is 14 residues. Trimming took 0 bases from V and 5 from J, leaving 11 bases between them. Germline V gives CDR1 DFQATT, CDR2 SNEGSKA (reference sequence). CDR3 nucleotide sequence: TGCAGTGCTAGAGACCTCTTGGATGACAATGAGCAGTTCTTC. Translating gives CSARDLLDDNEQFF.

The V call is TRBV4-1, the J call TRBJ1-2, with D unresolved. The CDR3 spans 16 residues. V dropped 3 bases and J dropped 1 base, with 15 bases sitting between them. Germline CDR1 MGHRA, CDR2 YSYEKL. This CDR3 reads CASSQTGPIGNYGYTF. CDR3 coding DNA: TGCGCCAGCAGCCAGACCGGACCGATCGGTAACTATGGCTACACCTTC.

V and J are TRBV2 and TRBJ2-1; D gene uncertain. Germline V CDR1 and CDR2: SNHLY, FYNNEI. The CDR3 consists of 11 residues. Deletions cut 4 bases from V and 9 bases from J, with 7 bases between. CDR3 DNA sequence: TGTGCCAGCAGTGGAGGTCGTGAGCAGTTCTTC. Translating it yields CASSGGREQFF. Combining the CDR3 with reference TRBV2 and TRBJ2-1 gives the whole variable domain EPEVTQTPSHQVTQMGQEVILRCVPISNHLYFYWYRQILGQKVEFLVSFYNNEISEKSEIFDDQFSVERPDGSNFTLKIRSTKLEDSAMYFCASSGGREQFFGPGTRLTVL.

The rearrangement uses TRBV18 and TRBJ2-1, with D possibly being TRBD2 (6 bases). The length of the CDR3 is 16 residues. Trimming pared 2 bases from V and 2 bases from J, leaving 13 bases between. Germline-derived CDR1 and CDR2 are KGHSH and LQKENI. In DNA, the CDR3 is TGTGCCAGCTCACCAGGTTGGAGGGTCCCCTACAATGAGCAGTTCTTC. This encodes CASSPGWRVPYNEQFF.

A few counts support this clonotype. This rearrangement joins TRBV29-1 to TRBJ1-1; D not certain. Trimming left V 5 bases short and J 7 bases short, with 5 bases between. The CDR3 covers 9 residues. Germline V lookup: CDR1 SQVTM, CDR2 ANQGSEA. CDR3 coding DNA: TGCAGCGTTAATGATGAAGCTTTCTTT. Its translation: CSVNDEAFF.

The sample holds a few counts of this clonotype. The V gene is TRBV2, the J gene TRBJ2-1; 7 bases match TRBD2. The V gene's germline CDR1 is SNHLY and CDR2 FYNNEI. This CDR3 is 16 amino acids long. The junction had 10 bases not matched to a gene; V was cut back by 1 base and J by 7 bases. CDR3 nucleotides: TGTGCCAGCAGTGAAGGTCCCCCGGGGGGAGGTAATGAGCAGTTCTTC. This translates into CASSEGPPGGGNEQFF.

This clonotype was seen only a few times. The rearrangement uses TRBV6-1 and TRBJ2-7; no definite D call. Looked up from germline, CDR1 is MNHNS and CDR2 is SASEGT. The V end lost 3 bases, the J end lost 0 bases, and 12 bases lay between the germline ends. The CDR3 runs to 15 residues. CDR3 nucleotide sequence: TGTGCCAGCAGTGATAGATTGTCCGGCTCCTACGAGCAGTACGTC. This codes for CASSDRLSGSYEQYV.

The sample holds a few counts of this clonotype. The genes are TRBV20-1 and TRBJ2-3; TRBD2 matches at 14 bases. The CDR3 runs 24 residues. Germline-derived CDR1 and CDR2 are DFQATT and SNEGSKA (reference sequence). V dropped 2 bases and J dropped 2; count of bases not matched to a gene: 27. The CDR3 protein is CSARTMGLAGVGEAGGPITDTQYF. DNA for the CDR3: TGCAGTGCTAGAACTATGGGACTAGCGGGAGTTGGTGAGGCCGGGGGCCCCATCACAGATACGCAGTATTTT.

Only one count was recorded for this clonotype. CDR3 in amino acids: CASSEAAGTNEQFF. The CDR3 DNA reads as TGTGCCAGCAGTGAGGCCGCCGGGACCAATGAGCAGTTCTTC. The gene calls are TRBV6-4 and TRBJ2-1; tentatively, D is TRBD1 or TRBD2 (5 bases each). The V gene's germline CDR1 is MRHNA and CDR2 SNTAGT. The CDR3 covers 14 residues. Trimming removed 3 bases from V and 6 bases from J, with 12 bases in between.

The rearrangement uses TRBV27 and TRBJ1-5; the D is unclear. V lost 2 bases and J 3 bases, leaving 14 bases between the germline ends. The CDR3 runs to 16 residues. CDR1 is MNHEY and CDR2 is SMNVEV in the germline V gene (reference sequence). The CDR3 protein is CASSLSQDPPNQPQHF. CDR3 coding DNA: TGTGCCAGCAGTTTAAGTCAAGACCCCCCCAATCAGCCCCAGCATTTT.

The rearrangement links TRBV2 to TRBJ2-2; perhaps TRBD1 as D (7 bases). V lost 8 bases to trimming and J lost 7 bases, with 20 bases between them. Germline V gives CDR1 SNHLY, CDR2 FYNNEI. The CDR3 covers 15 residues. The CDR3 loop reads CASLQGGRAGGELFF. In nucleotides, the CDR3 is TGTGCCAGCCTCCAGGGGGGAAGGGCGGGCGGGGAGCTGTTTTTT.

The DNA of the CDR3 is TGCAGTCCGGGTCAGGAGATTGAGCAGTTCTTC. This translates into CSPGQEIEQFF. The chain uses TRBV20-1 and TRBJ2-1; D is unclear. Trimming removed 8 bases from V and 9 bases from J, with 14 bases in between. The CDR3 sequence is 11 residues long. Germline V CDR1 and CDR2: DFQATT, SNEGSKA (reference sequence).